A single sample is the source of the 22 T cell receptor beta chains below, sequenced in a study of cytotoxic CD8 clonotypes in ibrutinib-treated CLL. Profiling relied on immunoSEQ multiplex PCR, and the TCRdb table lists in-frame clones only, not all of them. The repertoire has some 120,000 clones, about 58% of them found once; the top ten carry approximately 35%. The specimen comprised PBMCs, sampled after 24 months of ibrutinib treatment. The receptor set was obtained from a human donor with chronic lymphocytic leukemia.

The CDR3 DNA sequence: TGTGCCAGCAGTGAAGCGCTGGGGACAGGGTTCGGCTACACCTTC. This sequence encodes CASSEALGTGFGYTF. V gene TRBV2 combines with J gene TRBJ1-2; 9 bases are shared with TRBD1. V lost 0 bases and J lost 8; bases outside the gene matches: 7. This CDR3 has 15 residues. The germline gives CDR1 SNHLY, CDR2 FYNNEI.

This sequence joins TRBV29-1 and TRBJ2-3; D gene uncertain. Trimming removed 3 bases at V and 2 bases at J, with 6 bases between. The CDR3 is 12 residues long. CDR1 SQVTM and CDR2 ANQGSEA come from the germline V gene. The CDR3 reads CSVETDTDTQYF. The CDR3 nucleotides are TGCAGCGTTGAGACGGACACAGATACGCAGTATTTT.

V and J are TRBV19 and TRBJ1-4; 8 bases fit TRBD1. The CDR3 extends over 17 amino acids. V lost 4 bases and J lost 0; bases outside the gene matches: 7. CDR1 LNHDA and CDR2 SQIVND come from the germline V gene (reference sequence). CDR3 DNA sequence: TGTGCCAGTAGTACGACAGGGGCGCCAACAACTAATGAAAAACTGTTTTTT. Protein product: CASSTTGAPTTNEKLFF. The full variable domain, completed using reference TRBV19 and TRBJ1-4, is DGGITQSPKYLFRKEGQNVTLSCEQNLNHDAMYWYRQDPGQGLRLIYYSQIVNDFQKGDIAEGYSVSREKKESFPLTVTSAQKNPTAFYLCASSTTGAPTTNEKLFFGSGTQLSVL.

The chain links TRBV18 to TRBJ2-3, with D possibly TRBD2 on 6 matching bases. Per germline, CDR1 KGHSH and CDR2 LQKENI. Trimming pared 8 bases from V and 2 bases from J, leaving 11 bases between. The CDR3 has 13 amino acids. The CDR3 loop is CASATSITDTQYF. CDR3 nucleotides: TGTGCCAGCGCGACTAGTATCACAGATACGCAGTATTTT.

This clone was observed once. This sequence joins TRBV27 and TRBJ2-7; the D is unclear. This CDR3 contains 13 residues. The germline CDR1 and CDR2 sequences are MNHEY and SMNVEV (reference sequence). V was clipped by 4 bases and J by 0 bases, with 7 bases between them. CDR3 amino acids: CASSSVNSYEQYF. CDR3 in DNA: TGTGCCAGCAGTTCGGTTAACTCCTACGAGCAGTACTTC.

This clone appeared once. This sequence joins TRBV13 and TRBJ2-7, with 8 nucleotides matching TRBD2. The CDR3 has 15 amino acids. The germline gives CDR1 PRHDT, CDR2 FYEKMQ (reference sequence). J lost 2 bases, V lost 0 bases, and 3 bases had no gene match. CDR3 sequence reads: CASSLGRGDAYEQYF. The DNA of the CDR3 is TGTGCCAGCAGCTTAGGGCGGGGGGACGCCTACGAGCAGTACTTC.

The rearrangement uses TRBV7-9 and TRBJ1-3; D is unclear. The V gene's germline CDR1 is SEHNR and CDR2 FQNEAQ (reference sequence). The V end lost 1 base, the J end lost 4 bases, and 2 bases lay between the germline ends. There are 12 residues in the CDR3. The CDR3 here is CASSLEGNTIYF. CDR3 DNA: TGTGCCAGCAGCTTAGAAGGAAACACCATATATTTT.

This rearrangement joins TRBV28 to TRBJ1-4; 11 nucleotides line up with TRBD1. Germline CDR1 is MDHEN and CDR2 is SYDVKM. The trim removed 7 bases at V and 7 bases at J, leaving 8 bases unmatched. The CDR3 is made up of 15 amino acids. The DNA of the CDR3 is TGTGCCAGCACCTCGGGGGGGACAGGGGGTGAAAAACTGTTTTTT. Translation gives CASTSGGTGGEKLFF.

This clone was seen a handful of times. The sample has other DNA sequences that encode this CDR3 too. V is TRBV5-1 and J is TRBJ1-2; 12 nucleotides agree with TRBD1. This CDR3 spans 17 amino acids. Germline assignment: CDR1 SGHRS and CDR2 YFSETQ. The V segment lost 0 bases and the J segment 0 bases; nucleotides outside the gene matches: 3. The CDR3, as DNA: TGCGCCAGCAGCTTGGAGGGACAGGGGGCGTCTAACTATGGCTACACCTTC. Encoded protein: CASSLEGQGASNYGYTF.

CDR3 protein: CAWSSRRRSSGNTIYF. The CDR3 DNA reads as TGTGCCTGGAGTTCCCGTCGCCGGTCCTCTGGAAACACCATATATTTT. This chain connects TRBV30 to TRBJ1-3; D unclear. Trimming removed 2 bases from V and 0 bases from J, with 14 bases in between. The CDR3 length is 16 residues. CDR1 is GTSNPN, CDR2 SVGIG, per germline (reference sequence).

The gene calls are TRBV7-2 and TRBJ1-1, with 8 bases that match TRBD1. This CDR3 is 16 amino acids long. Germline values: CDR1 SGHTA, CDR2 FQGNSA. Trimming took 6 bases from V and 0 from J; bases not matched to a gene: 9. CDR3 nucleotide sequence: TGTGCCAGCAGACGACAGGGGTTAGTTCTGAACACTGAAGCTTTCTTT. Protein sequence: CASRRQGLVLNTEAFF.

The gene calls are TRBV7-2 and TRBJ2-7; no reliable D call. The CDR3 consists of 11 residues. The V end lost 5 bases, the J end lost 6 bases, and 8 bases lay between the germline ends. Germline V gene data show CDR1 as SGHTA and CDR2 as FQGNSA. The chain's CDR3 is CASSPFVEQYF. The CDR3 bases are TGTGCCAGCAGCCCCTTCGTCGAGCAGTACTTC.

V gene TRBV5-1 combines with J gene TRBJ1-5; 9 bases align to TRBD1. CDR1 SGHRS and CDR2 YFSETQ come from the germline V gene. CDR3 length: 13 amino acids. V was pared by 5 bases and J by 6 bases, with 3 bases of the junction left unmatched. DNA for the CDR3: TGCGCCAGCAGTACAGGGGGCGGTCAGCCCCAGCATTTT. Its translation: CASSTGGGQPQHF.

The chain carries TRBV6-1 and TRBJ1-5; D is possibly TRBD1 (6 bases). V lost 5 bases and J lost 6, with 17 bases in between. Germline CDR1 and CDR2: MNHNS and SASEGT. This CDR3 has 15 amino acids. CDR3 bases: TGTGCCAGCAGTCACGGACAGTGGTCTTTTCAGCCCCAGCATTTT. Translating it yields CASSHGQWSFQPQHF.

With respect to this clone: Other DNA variants within this sample encode the same CDR3. This rearrangement joins TRBV6-1 to TRBJ2-3; D is unclear. CDR3 length equals 12 residues. Looked up from germline, CDR1 is MNHNS and CDR2 is SASEGT. Trimming took off 4 bases at V and 3 bases at J, with 5 bases between the two ends. As DNA, the CDR3 is TGTGCCAGCAGTGTGGGGACAGATACGCAGTATTTT. This sequence encodes CASSVGTDTQYF.

The chain carries TRBV6-5 and TRBJ1-6; no clear D gene. The germline V gene encodes CDR1 MNHEY and CDR2 SVGAGI. The CDR3 runs 13 residues. Trimming shortened V by 7 bases and J by 7 bases, and 11 bases separated the two germline ends. The DNA of the CDR3 is TGTGCCAGCACTAGTGGCAGCAATTCACCCCTCCACTTT. It specifies CASTSGSNSPLHF.

The gene calls are TRBV11-2 and TRBJ1-1; tentative D call: TRBD1 (6 bases). V was pared by 2 bases and J by 4 bases, with 11 bases between. Germline assignment: CDR1 SGHAT and CDR2 FQNNGV. The CDR3 consists of 14 residues. Here the CDR3 reads CASSLNGRGTEAFF. Here the CDR3 DNA reads TGTGCCAGCAGCTTAAATGGCAGGGGCACTGAAGCTTTCTTT.

J is TRBJ1-2 and V is TRBV5-5, with D maybe TRBD1 (6 bases). V lost 4 bases, J lost 6 bases, and 19 bases lay in between. This CDR3 has 15 residues. Germline V gives CDR1 SGHKS, CDR2 YYEKEE (reference sequence). CDR3 sequence (DNA): TGTGCCAGCAGCCGGGGGCAGGATAACACAAATGGCTACACCTTC. Amino acid sequence: CASSRGQDNTNGYTF.

In its sample, this clone was seen a few times. This rearrangement joins TRBV6-5 to TRBJ1-2; 9 nucleotides align to TRBD1. After removal of 6 bases from V and 6 bases from J, the junction contained 8 bases not matched to a gene. CDR3 length equals 14 residues. The germline CDR1 and CDR2 sequences are MNHEY and SVGAGI. The CDR3: CASRQGASANGYTF. CDR3 sequence (DNA): TGTGCCAGCAGACAGGGGGCGTCTGCGAATGGCTACACCTTC.

The chain couples TRBV6-5 to TRBJ1-1; no clear D. The CDR3 contains 14 residues. The V gene lost 4 bases and the J gene lost 4 bases, with 13 bases spanning the gap. From germline, CDR1 is MNHEY and CDR2 SVGAGI. This CDR3 is CASSSSMRTTEAFF. In nucleotides, the CDR3 is TGTGCCAGCAGTTCATCGATGAGGACCACTGAAGCTTTCTTT.

The genes are TRBV25-1 and TRBJ1-1; tentatively, D is TRBD1 (6 bases). Germline V gene sequence: CDR1 MGHDK, CDR2 SYGVNS. There are 13 residues in the CDR3. The V and J ends lost 4 bases and 3 bases respectively, with 9 bases between them. The CDR3 sequence is CASSATGYTEAFF. In nucleotides, the CDR3 is TGTGCCAGCAGTGCAACAGGGTACACTGAAGCTTTCTTT.

This clone has only one observation. The rearrangement links TRBV13 to TRBJ2-5; a possible D gene is TRBD2 (5 bases). Trimming took off 5 bases at V and 5 bases at J, with 15 bases between the two ends. This CDR3 comprises 14 residues. Germline CDR1 is PRHDT and CDR2 is FYEKMQ (reference sequence). CDR3 protein: CASSPSGYRETQYF. CDR3 DNA sequence: TGTGCCAGCAGCCCCTCGGGGTATCGGGAGACCCAGTACTTC.